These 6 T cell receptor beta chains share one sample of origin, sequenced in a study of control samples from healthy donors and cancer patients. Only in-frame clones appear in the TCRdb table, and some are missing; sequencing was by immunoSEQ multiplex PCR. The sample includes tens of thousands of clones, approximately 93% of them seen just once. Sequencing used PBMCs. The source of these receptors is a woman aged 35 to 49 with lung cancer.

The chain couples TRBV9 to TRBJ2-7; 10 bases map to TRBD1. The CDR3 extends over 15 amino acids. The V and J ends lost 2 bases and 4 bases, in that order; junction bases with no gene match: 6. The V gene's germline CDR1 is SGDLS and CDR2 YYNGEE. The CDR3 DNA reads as TGTGCCAGCAGCGTGGCATGGGACAGGGGTTACGAGCAGTACTTC. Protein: CASSVAWDRGYEQYF.

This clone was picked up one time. The CDR3 DNA sequence: TGTGCCAGTAGTGAGTCGGGGACAGGGGTTGGCACTGAAGCTTTCTTT. Its protein is CASSESGTGVGTEAFF. The chain carries TRBV19 and TRBJ1-1; 10 bases are shared with TRBD1. The V segment lost 5 bases and the J segment 4 bases; nucleotides outside the gene matches: 10. The germline CDR1 and CDR2 sequences are LNHDA and SQIVND (reference sequence). The CDR3 is 16 amino acids.

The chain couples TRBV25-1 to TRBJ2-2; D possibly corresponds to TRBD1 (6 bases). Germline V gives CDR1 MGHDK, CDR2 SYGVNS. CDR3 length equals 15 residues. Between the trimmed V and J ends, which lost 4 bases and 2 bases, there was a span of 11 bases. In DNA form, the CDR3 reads TGTGCCAGCAGTGCACCAGGGGTCAACACCGGGGAGCTGTTTTTT. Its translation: CASSAPGVNTGELFF.

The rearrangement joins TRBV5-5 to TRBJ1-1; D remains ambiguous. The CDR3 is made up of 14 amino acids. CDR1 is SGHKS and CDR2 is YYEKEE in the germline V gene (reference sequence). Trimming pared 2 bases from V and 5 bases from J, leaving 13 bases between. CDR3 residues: CASSFGLSQTEAFF. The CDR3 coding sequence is TGTGCCAGCAGCTTTGGCCTTTCACAGACTGAAGCTTTCTTT.

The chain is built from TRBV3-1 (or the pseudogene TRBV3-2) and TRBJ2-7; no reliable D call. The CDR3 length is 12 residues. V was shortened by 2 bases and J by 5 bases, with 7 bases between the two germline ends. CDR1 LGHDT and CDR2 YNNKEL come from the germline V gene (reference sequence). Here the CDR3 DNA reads TGTGCCAGCAGCCAATCTGTCAACGAGCAGTACTTC. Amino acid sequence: CASSQSVNEQYF.

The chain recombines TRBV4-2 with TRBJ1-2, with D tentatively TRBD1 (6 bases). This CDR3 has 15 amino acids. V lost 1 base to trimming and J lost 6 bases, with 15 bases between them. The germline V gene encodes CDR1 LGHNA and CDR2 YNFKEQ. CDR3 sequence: CASSQADAKGDGYTF. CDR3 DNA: TGTGCCAGCAGCCAAGCCGACGCAAAGGGGGATGGCTACACCTTC.